This record concerns one T cell receptor beta chain sequence. The PCR used 60 Vbeta and 13 Jbeta primers. Sequenced by immunoSEQ multiplex PCR; TCRdb stores in-frame clones only, minus some. The repertoire consists of some 120,000 clones, with roughly three quarters occurring once and the leading ten covering roughly 3.1%. The germline V and J ends were trimmed by 1 base and 4 bases, with 8 bases remaining between them. The germline V gene has CDR1 SGHAT and CDR2 FQNNGV. This CDR3 contains 13 residues. The sample comes from a study of cytomegalovirus exposure and HLA in healthy donors. The clonotype comes from a young man in good health and CMV-seronegative. The chain links TRBV11-2 to TRBJ2-7; D is undetermined. Sequencing was performed on PBMCs. The CDR3 reads CASSLGTIYEQYF. The CDR3 region has the DNA TGTGCCAGCAGCTTAGGTACTATTTACGAGCAGTACTTC.